This is a list of T cell receptor beta chains from one sample in a study of T-cell memory formation after mild COVID-19. TCRdb re-called the 5' RACE reads through MiXCR, storing one row per CDR3 protein. The profile shows under 200,000 distinct CDR3 sequences, about 28% of them singletons. Material: PBMCs or a T cell subset sorted from them (not recorded which). The source is an adult woman who had mild COVID-19 (a few samples of this study predate the infection). Cell type and time point are not known. Each CDR3 is given with its conserved first and last residue.

CDR3 length	V gene	J gene	CDR3 protein
13	TRBV5-1	TRBJ2-3	CASMGEHEDTQYF
14	TRBV20-1	TRBJ1-5	CSALDINSNQPQHF
18	TRBV18	TRBJ2-1	CASSPPVELAGGHNEQFF
15	TRBV12-3/TRBV12-4	TRBJ1-6	CASTSGGSYNSPLHF
16	TRBV7-9	TRBJ2-1	CASSGIGGHYLNEQFF
15	TRBV13	TRBJ2-5	CASSLETSSEETQYF
15	TRBV20-1	TRBJ2-5	CSAKLGQGGLETQYF
13	TRBV5-1	TRBJ1-2	CASSLTRLDGYTF
16	TRBV5-1	TRBJ2-1	CASSLAAGGRKNEQFF
13	TRBV19	TRBJ2-1	CAISGLAANEQFF
14	TRBV29-1	TRBJ2-6	CSVSETSGANVLTF
14	TRBV7-9	TRBJ2-5	CASSQGAEIETQYF
17	TRBV7-9	TRBJ2-1	CASTTIEGGGQVHEQFF
17	TRBV4-2	TRBJ2-7	CASSQDMLGQGGYEQYF
16	TRBV6-6	TRBJ1-2	CASSYPLDRPPYGYTF
12	TRBV30	TRBJ2-7	CASLSGSYEQYF
17	TRBV4-1	TRBJ1-1	CASSHEAGDRGYTEAFF
15	TRBV7-2	TRBJ2-5	CASSLMASGGETQYF
15	TRBV7-2	TRBJ1-2	CASSPGGGLSYGYTF
17	TRBV7-9	TRBJ2-1	CASSFGRTGGRYNEQFF
16	TRBV9	TRBJ2-2	CASSGRDRGPAGELFF
15	TRBV5-5	TRBJ2-1	CASSLMGGSYNEQFF
16	TRBV4-1	TRBJ1-5	CASSQGRTGRAQPQHF